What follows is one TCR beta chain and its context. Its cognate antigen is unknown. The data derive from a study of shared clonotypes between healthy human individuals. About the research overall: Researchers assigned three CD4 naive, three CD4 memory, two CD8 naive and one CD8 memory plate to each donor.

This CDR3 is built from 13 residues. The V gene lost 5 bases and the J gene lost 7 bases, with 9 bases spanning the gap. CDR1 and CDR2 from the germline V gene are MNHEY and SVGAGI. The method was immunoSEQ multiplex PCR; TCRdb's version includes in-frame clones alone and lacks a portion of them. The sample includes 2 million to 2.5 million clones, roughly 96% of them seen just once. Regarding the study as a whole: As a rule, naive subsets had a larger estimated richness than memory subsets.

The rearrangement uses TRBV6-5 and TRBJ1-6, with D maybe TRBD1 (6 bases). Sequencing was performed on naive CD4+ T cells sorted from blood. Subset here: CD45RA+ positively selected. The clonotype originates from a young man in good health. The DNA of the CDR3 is TGTGCCAGCAGTCAGACAGGCAATTCACCCCTCCACTTT. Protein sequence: CASSQTGNSPLHF.